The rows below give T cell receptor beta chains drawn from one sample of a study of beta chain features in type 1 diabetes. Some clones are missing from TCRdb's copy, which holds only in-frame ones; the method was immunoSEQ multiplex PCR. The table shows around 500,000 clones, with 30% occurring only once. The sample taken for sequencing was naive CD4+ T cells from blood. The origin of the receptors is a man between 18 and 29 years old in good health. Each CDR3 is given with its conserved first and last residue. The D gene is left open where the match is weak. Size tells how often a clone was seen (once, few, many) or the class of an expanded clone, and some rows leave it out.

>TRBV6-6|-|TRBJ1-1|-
TGTGCCAGCAGTATGCTAGGGGCTGAAGCTTTCTTT
CASSMLGAEAFF
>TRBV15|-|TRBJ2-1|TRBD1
TGTGCCACCAGCAGAGGGACAGGGGATGAGCAGTTCTTC
CATSRGTGDEQFF
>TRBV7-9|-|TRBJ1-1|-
TGTGCCAGCAGCTTACGATGGAACACTGAAGCTTTCTTT
CASSLRWNTEAFF
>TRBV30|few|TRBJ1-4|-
TGTGCCTGGGGGTGGGTACCCGGAAAACTGTTTTTT
CAWGWVPGKLFF
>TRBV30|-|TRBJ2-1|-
TGTGCCTGGAGGGACTCGGGGATACTGGGGCAGTTCTTC
CAWRDSGILGQFF
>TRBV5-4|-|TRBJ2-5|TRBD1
TGCGCCAGCAGCCAACACAGGGGTGGGGAGACCCAGTACTTC
CASSQHRGGETQYF
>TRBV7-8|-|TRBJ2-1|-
TGTGCCAGCAGCTTTCGGACTACGCTCTACAATGAGCAGTTCTTC
CASSFRTTLYNEQFF
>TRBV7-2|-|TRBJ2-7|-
TGTGCCAGCAGCTTAGGTCCGAGCTCCTACGAGCAGTACTTC
CASSLGPSSYEQYF
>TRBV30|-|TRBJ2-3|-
TGTGCCTGGAGTGTGGGCGGGCTAGCTGCAGATACGCAGTATTTT
CAWSVGGLAADTQYF
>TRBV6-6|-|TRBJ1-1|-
TGTGCCAGCAGTGCCTCCTGGGGCACTGAAGCTTTCTTT
CASSASWGTEAFF
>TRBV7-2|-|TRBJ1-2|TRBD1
TGTGCCAGCAGCTACCGACAGGGTATCCCCTATGGCTACACCTTC
CASSYRQGIPYGYTF
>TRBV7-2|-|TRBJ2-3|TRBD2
TGTGCCAGCAGTTTAGTATTAGCGGGAGATACGCAGTATTTT
CASSLVLAGDTQYF
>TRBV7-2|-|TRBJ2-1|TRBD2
TGTGCCAGCAGCCTACTAGCGGGAGCGTGGAATGAGCAGTTCTTC
CASSLLAGAWNEQFF
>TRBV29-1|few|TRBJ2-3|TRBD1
TGCAGCTCGAGCAGGGGGCGAGGAGATACGCAGTATTTT
CSSSRGRGDTQYF
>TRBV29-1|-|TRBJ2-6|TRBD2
TGCAGCGTTGTCCTAGCGGGAGTTTCTGGGGCCAACGTCCTGACTTTC
CSVVLAGVSGANVLTF
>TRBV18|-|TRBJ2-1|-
TGTGCCAGCTCACCACAGAGCTACAATGAGCAGTTCTTC
CASSPQSYNEQFF
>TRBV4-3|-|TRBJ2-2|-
TGCGCCAGCAGCCAACCATACACCGGGGAGCTGTTTTTT
CASSQPYTGELFF
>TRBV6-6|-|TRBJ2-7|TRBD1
TGTGCCAGCAGTGGCACGGGACAGGATTACTACGAGCAGTACTTC
CASSGTGQDYYEQYF
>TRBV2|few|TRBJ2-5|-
TGTGCCAGCAGTGTTTTGACTTCCCAAGAGACCCAGTACTTC
CASSVLTSQETQYF
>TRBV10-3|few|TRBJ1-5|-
TGTGCCATCAGGGAAGGGACATCAAGCAATCAGCCCCAGCATTTT
CAIREGTSSNQPQHF
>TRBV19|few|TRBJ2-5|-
TGTGCCAGTAGTCGCAATGGGGACTCAGGGACCCAGTACTTC
CASSRNGDSGTQYF
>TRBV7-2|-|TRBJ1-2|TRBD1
TGTGCCAGCAGCCCGTCCCGGGACAGGCCACAGGGCTACACCTTC
CASSPSRDRPQGYTF
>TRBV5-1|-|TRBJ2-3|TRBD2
TGCGCCAGCAGCCTTCGACCGGGACTAGCGGGAGGGCCAGATACGCAGTATTTT
CASSLRPGLAGGPDTQYF
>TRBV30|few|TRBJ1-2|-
TGTGCCTGGAGTGTACGAAGCAGGGCTAACTATGGCTACACCTTC
CAWSVRSRANYGYTF
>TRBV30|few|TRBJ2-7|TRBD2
TGTGCCTGGAGCGGAACTAGCGGGAGTTACGAGCAGTACTTC
CAWSGTSGSYEQYF
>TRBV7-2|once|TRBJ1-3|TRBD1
TGTGCCAGCAGCTACCGCCCGGGACAGGGGATGTACACCATATATTTT
CASSYRPGQGMYTIYF
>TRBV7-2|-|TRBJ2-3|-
TGTGCCAGCAGCTTAGCGGTTCTTCGGCAAAGCACAGATACGCAGTATTTT
CASSLAVLRQSTDTQYF
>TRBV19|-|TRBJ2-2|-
TGTGCCAGTAGTATAAGGGGGACCGGGGAGCTGTTTTTT
CASSIRGTGELFF
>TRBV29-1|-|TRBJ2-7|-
TGCAGCGTTGAAGGACAGACCTACGAGCAGTACTTC
CSVEGQTYEQYF
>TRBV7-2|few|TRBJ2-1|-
TGTGCCAGCAGCTTAGTGAGGTTCGAGCAGTTCTTC
CASSLVRFEQFF
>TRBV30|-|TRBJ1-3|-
TGTGCCTGGAACATTGGCTCTGGAAACACCATATATTTT
CAWNIGSGNTIYF
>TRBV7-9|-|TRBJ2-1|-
TGTGCCAGCACTGTAATGGACAATGAGCAGTTCTTC
CASTVMDNEQFF
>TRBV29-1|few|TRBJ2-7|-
TGCAGCGTTGAACTAGGACATCACGAGCAGTACTTC
CSVELGHHEQYF
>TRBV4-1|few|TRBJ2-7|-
TGCGCCAGCAGCCATGGTGCAGCTAGCTCCTACGAGCAGTACTTC
CASSHGAASSYEQYF
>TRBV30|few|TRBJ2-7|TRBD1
TGTGCCTGGTCCAGGGACAGGGGGCCCTACGAGCAGTACTTC
CAWSRDRGPYEQYF
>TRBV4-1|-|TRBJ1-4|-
TGCGCCAGCAGCCAAAACCGGGCCCCAAATGAAAAACTGTTTTTT
CASSQNRAPNEKLFF
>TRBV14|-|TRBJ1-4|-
TGTGCCAGCAGCCGACAGTATAATGAAAAACTGTTTTTT
CASSRQYNEKLFF
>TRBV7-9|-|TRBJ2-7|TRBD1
TGTGCCAGCAGCTCTGCGGACAGGTGGGTCTCCTACGAGCAGTACTTC
CASSSADRWVSYEQYF
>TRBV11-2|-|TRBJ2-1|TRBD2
TGTGCCAGCAGCATACGACTAGCTTCCTACAATGAGCAGTTCTTC
CASSIRLASYNEQFF
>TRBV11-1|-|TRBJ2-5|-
TGTGCCAGCAGCTTAGAAGTTGGGATCTCGGGAGAGACCCAGTACTTC
CASSLEVGISGETQYF